The subject of this entry is one TCR beta chain. Measured with immunoSEQ multiplex PCR; TCRdb has only the in-frame clones, and not every one. The sample yields roughly 80,000 clones, 70% to 90% seen once. The record originates from a study of control samples from healthy donors and cancer patients. V was trimmed by 7 bases and J by 10 bases, leaving 23 bases between them. Per the germline V gene, CDR1 is MNHEY and CDR2 is SMNVEV (reference sequence). The CDR3 has 15 residues. The sample consisted of PBMCs. The chain combines TRBV27 with TRBJ2-1, with a possible D match to TRBD1 (6 bases). The source is an older woman with head and neck cancer. CDR3 sequence reads: CASNPQGSSLWEQFF. The CDR3 DNA sequence: TGTGCCAGCAACCCACAGGGTAGTAGTTTGTGGGAGCAGTTCTTC.